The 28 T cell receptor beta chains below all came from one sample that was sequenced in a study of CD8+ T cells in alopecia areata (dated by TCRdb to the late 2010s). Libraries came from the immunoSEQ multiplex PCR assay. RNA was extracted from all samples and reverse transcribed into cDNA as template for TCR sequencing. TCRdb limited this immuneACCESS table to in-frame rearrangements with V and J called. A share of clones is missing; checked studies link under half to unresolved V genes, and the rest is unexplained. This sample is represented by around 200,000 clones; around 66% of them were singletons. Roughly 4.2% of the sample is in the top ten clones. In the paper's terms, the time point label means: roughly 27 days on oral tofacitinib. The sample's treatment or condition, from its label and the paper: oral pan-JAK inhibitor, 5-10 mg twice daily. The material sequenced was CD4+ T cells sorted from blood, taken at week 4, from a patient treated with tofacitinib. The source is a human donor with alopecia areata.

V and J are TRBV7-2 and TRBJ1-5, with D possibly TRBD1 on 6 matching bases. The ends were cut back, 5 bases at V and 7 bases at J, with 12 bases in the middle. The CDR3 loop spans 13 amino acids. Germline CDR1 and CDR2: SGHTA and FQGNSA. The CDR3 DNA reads TGTGCCAGCAGCCCGGGGGCGCGGCAGCCCCAGCATTTT. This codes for CASSPGARQPQHF.

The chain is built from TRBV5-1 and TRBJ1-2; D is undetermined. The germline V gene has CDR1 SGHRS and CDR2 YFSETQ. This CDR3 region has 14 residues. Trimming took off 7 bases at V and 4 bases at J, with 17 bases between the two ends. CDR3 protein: CASRVDVYFYGYTF. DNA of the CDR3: TGCGCCAGCCGGGTTGACGTTTACTTCTATGGCTACACCTTC. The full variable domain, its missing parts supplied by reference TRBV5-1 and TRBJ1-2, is KAGVTQTPRYLIKTRGQQVTLSCSPISGHRSVSWYQQTPGQGLQFLFEYFSETQRNKGNFPGRFSGRQFSNSRSEMNVSTLELGDSALYLCASRVDVYFYGYTFGSGTRLTVV.

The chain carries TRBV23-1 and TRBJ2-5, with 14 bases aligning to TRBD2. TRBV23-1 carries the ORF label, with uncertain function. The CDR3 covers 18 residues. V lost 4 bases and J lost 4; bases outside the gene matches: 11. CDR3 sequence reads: CASSPRLAGGLVRETQYF. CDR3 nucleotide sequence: TGCGCCAGCAGTCCGAGACTAGCGGGGGGGCTGGTGCGAGAGACCCAGTACTTC.

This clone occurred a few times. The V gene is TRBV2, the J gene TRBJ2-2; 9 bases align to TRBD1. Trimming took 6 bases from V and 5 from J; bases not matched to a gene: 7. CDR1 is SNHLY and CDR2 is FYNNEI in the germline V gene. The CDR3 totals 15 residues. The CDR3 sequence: CASSRQGERTGELFF. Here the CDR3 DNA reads TGTGCCAGCAGCCGACAGGGGGAAAGGACCGGGGAGCTGTTTTTT.

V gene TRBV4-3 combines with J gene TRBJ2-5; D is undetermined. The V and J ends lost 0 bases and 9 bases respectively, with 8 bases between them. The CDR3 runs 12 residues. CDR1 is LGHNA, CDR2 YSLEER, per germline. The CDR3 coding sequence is TGCGCCAGCAGCCAAGATAAGAGGTCCCAGTACTTC. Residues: CASSQDKRSQYF.

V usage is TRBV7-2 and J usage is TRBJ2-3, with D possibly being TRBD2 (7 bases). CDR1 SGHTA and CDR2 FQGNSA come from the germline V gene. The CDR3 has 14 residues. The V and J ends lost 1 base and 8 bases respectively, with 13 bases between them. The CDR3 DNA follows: TGTGCCAGCAGCTTAGGCGGGGGCTCTGGTACGCAGTATTTT. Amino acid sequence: CASSLGGGSGTQYF.

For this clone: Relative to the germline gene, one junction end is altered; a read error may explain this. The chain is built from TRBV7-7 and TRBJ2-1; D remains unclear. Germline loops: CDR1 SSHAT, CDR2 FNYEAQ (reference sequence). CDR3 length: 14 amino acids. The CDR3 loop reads CASSPGRAYNEQFF. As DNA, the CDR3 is TGTGCTAGCAGCCCAGGTCGGGCCTACAATGAGCAGTTCTTC.

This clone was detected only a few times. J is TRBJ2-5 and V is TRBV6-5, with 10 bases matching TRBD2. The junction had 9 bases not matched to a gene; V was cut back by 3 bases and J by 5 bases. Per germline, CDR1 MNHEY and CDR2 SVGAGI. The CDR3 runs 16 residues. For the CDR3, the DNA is TGTGCCAGCAGTTATTCGGGACTAGCGTCCTGGGAGACCCAGTACTTC. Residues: CASSYSGLASWETQYF.

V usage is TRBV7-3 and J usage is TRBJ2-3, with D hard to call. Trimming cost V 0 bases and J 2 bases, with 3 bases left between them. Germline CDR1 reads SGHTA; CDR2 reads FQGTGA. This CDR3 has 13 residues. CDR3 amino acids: CASSLTYTDTQYF. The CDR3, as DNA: TGTGCCAGCAGCTTAACATACACAGATACGCAGTATTTT. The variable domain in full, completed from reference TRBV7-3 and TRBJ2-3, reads GAGVSQTPSNKVTEKGKYVELRCDPISGHTALYWYRQSLGQGPEFLIYFQGTGAADDSGLPNDRFFAVRPEGSVSTLKIQRTERGDSAVYLCASSLTYTDTQYFGPGTRLTVL.

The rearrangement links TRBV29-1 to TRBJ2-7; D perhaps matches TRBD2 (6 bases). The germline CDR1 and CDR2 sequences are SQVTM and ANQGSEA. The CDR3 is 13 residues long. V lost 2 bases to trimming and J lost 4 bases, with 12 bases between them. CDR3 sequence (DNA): TGCAGCGTTGAACTCCAGGCGGGGTACGAGCAGTACTTC. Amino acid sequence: CSVELQAGYEQYF.

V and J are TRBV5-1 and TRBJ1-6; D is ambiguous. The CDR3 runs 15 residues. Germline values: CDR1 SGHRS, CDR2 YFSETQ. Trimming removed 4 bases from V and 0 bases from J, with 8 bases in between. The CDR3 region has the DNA TGCGCCAGCAGCGACGGGAGCTCCTATAATTCACCCCTCCACTTT. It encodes CASSDGSSYNSPLHF.

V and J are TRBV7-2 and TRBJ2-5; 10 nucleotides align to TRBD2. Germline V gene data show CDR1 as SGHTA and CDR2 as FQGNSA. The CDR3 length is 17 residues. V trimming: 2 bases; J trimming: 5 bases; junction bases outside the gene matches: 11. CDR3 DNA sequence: TGTGCCAGCAGCTTAAGAAAGCGGGGGGGCCGTACCGAGACCCAGTACTTC. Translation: CASSLRKRGGRTETQYF.

The CDR3 DNA follows: TGTGCCAGCAGTGATACAGGGAATTCACCCCTCCACTTT. As protein: CASSDTGNSPLHF. V usage is TRBV2 and J usage is TRBJ1-6; a possible D gene is TRBD1 (6 bases). This CDR3 comprises 13 residues. V shed 3 bases and J shed 7 bases, with 7 bases lying between them. Germline assignment: CDR1 SNHLY and CDR2 FYNNEI.

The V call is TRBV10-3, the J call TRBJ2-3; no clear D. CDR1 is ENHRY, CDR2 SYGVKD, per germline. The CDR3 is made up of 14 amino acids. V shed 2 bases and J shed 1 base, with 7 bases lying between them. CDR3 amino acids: CAISEGLRTDTQYF. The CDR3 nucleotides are TGTGCCATCAGTGAGGGCCTCCGCACAGATACGCAGTATTTT.

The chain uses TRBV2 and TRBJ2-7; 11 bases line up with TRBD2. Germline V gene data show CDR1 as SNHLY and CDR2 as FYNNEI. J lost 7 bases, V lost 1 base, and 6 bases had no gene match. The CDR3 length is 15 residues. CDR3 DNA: TGTGCCAGCAGTGAAGTTAGCGGGGGGGCTGGAGAGCAGTACTTC. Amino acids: CASSEVSGGAGEQYF.

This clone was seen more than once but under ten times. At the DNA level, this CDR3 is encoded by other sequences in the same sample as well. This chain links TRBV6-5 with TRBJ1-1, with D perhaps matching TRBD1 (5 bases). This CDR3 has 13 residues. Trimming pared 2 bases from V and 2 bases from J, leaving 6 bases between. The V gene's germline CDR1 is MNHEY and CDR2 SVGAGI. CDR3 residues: CASSYRGNTEAFF. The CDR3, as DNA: TGTGCCAGCAGTTACAGGGGAAACACTGAAGCTTTCTTT.

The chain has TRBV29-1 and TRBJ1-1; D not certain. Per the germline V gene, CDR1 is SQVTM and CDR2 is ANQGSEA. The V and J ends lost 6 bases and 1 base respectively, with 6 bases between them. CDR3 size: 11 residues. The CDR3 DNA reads TGCAGCGTGAGATGGAACACTGAAGCTTTCTTT. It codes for CSVRWNTEAFF.

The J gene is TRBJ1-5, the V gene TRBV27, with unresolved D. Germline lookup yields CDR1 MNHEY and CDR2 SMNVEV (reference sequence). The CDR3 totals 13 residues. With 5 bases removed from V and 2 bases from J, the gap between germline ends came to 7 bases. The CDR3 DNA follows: TGTGCCAGCAGTGACAACGGCAATCAGCCCCAGCATTTT. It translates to CASSDNGNQPQHF.

CDR3 in DNA: TGTGCCAGCAGTTTTGGGGGTACGCAGTATTTT. The encoded protein is CASSFGGTQYF. This rearrangement joins TRBV27 to TRBJ2-3; D might be TRBD1 or TRBD2, each matching 5 bases. The CDR3 totals 11 residues. Deletions cut 3 bases from V and 8 bases from J, with 6 bases between. The germline V gene encodes CDR1 MNHEY and CDR2 SMNVEV (reference sequence).

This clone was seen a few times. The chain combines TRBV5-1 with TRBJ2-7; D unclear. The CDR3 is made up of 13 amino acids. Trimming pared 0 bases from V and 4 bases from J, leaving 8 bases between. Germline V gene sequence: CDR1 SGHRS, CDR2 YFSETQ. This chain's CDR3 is CASSLDTGYEQYF. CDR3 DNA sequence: TGCGCCAGCAGCTTGGATACCGGGTACGAGCAGTACTTC.

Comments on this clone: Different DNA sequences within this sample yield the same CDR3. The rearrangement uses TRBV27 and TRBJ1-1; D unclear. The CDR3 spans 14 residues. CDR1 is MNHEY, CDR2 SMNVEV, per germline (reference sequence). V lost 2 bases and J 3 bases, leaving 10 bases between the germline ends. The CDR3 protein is CASSLTGGDTEAFF. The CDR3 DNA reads TGTGCCAGCAGTTTAACGGGCGGAGACACTGAAGCTTTCTTT.

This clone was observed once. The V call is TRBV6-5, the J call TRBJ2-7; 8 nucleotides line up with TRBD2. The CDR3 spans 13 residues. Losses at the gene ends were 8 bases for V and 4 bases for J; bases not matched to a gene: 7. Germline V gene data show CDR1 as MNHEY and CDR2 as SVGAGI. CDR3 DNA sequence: TGTGCCAGCGCACCCGGGAGGGGTTACGAGCAGTACTTC. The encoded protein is CASAPGRGYEQYF.

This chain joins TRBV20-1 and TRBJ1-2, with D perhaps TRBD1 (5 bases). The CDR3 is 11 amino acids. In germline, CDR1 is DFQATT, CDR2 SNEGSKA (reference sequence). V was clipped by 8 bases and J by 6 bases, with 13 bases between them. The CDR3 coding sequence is TGCAGTAGGGACGAGGCGGATGGCTACACCTTC. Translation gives CSRDEADGYTF.

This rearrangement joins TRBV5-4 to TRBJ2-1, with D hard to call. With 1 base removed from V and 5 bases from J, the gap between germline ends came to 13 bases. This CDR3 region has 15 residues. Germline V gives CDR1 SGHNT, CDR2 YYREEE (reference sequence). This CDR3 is CASSLSSQRDNEQFF. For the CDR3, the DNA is TGTGCCAGCAGCTTGAGTTCACAGCGAGACAATGAGCAGTTCTTC.

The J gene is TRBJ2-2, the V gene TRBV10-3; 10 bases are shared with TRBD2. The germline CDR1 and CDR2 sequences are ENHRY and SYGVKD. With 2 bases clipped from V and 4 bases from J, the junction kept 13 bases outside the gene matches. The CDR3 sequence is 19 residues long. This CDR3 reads CAISEPRGAGGPGTGELFF. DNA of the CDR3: TGTGCCATCAGTGAGCCCCGAGGAGCGGGGGGGCCGGGCACCGGGGAGCTGTTTTTT.

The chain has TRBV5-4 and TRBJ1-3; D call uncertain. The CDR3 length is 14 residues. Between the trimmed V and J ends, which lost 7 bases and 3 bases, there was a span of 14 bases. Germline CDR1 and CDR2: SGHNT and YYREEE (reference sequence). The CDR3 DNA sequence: TGTGCCAGCTGCCAGAGGGAGAGTGGAAACACCATATATTTT. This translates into CASCQRESGNTIYF.

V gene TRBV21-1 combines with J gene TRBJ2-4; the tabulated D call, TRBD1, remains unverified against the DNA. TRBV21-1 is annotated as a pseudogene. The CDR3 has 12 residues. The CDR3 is CASSDATGTGSF. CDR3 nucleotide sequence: TGTGCCAGCAGCGATGCAACCGGGACAGGGTCTTTC.

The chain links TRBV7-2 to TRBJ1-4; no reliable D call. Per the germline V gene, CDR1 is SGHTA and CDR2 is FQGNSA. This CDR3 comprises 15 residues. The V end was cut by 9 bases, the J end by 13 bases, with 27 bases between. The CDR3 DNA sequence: TGTGCCAGGCCCCGAACCTATATTCGAAAAAATGGACTGTTTTTT. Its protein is CARPRTYIRKNGLFF.